These 16 T cell receptor beta chains were sequenced from one sample in a study of beta chain features in type 1 diabetes (dated by TCRdb to 2017 to 2018). Library construction relied on the immunoSEQ multiplex PCR assay. All of the isolated RNA was reverse transcribed with the High Capacity cDNA Reverse Transcription Kit, so expressed TCRB transcripts were sequenced. TCRdb obtained this table from immuneACCESS and retained in-frame rearrangements with V and J assigned. These tables miss some clones; where compared with another copy, unresolved V genes account for less than half of the shortfall, and the remainder is unexplained. The sample has under 150,000 clones on record, 6.9% of them singletons. The ten largest account for about 1.4% of the sample. The material sequenced was central memory CD4+ T cells from blood. These receptors originate from a woman under 40 in good health.

The chain recombines TRBV15 with TRBJ2-5; possible D gene TRBD1, 6 bases. CDR3 size: 15 residues. The germline CDR1 and CDR2 sequences are LNHNV and YYDKDF (reference sequence). V lost 0 bases, J lost 4 bases, and 12 bases lay in between. In nucleotides, the CDR3 is TGTGCCACCAGCAGAGACAGGGGAAAGGCAGAGACCCAGTACTTC. This gives the protein CATSRDRGKAETQYF. The full variable domain, completed using reference TRBV15 and TRBJ2-5, is DAMVIQNPRYQVTQFGKPVTLSCSQTLNHNVMYWYQQKSSQAPKLLFHYYDKDFNNEADTPDNFQSRRPNTSFCFLDIRSPGLGDTAMYLCATSRDRGKAETQYFGPGTRLLVL.

The chain combines TRBV6-5 with TRBJ1-1; TRBD1 is a possible D gene (5 bases). V was trimmed by 0 bases and J by 6 bases, leaving 11 bases between them. Per the germline V gene, CDR1 is MNHEY and CDR2 is SVGAGI. The CDR3 sequence is 14 residues long. Here the CDR3 DNA reads TGTGCCAGCAGTTACTCGTCCCAGGGTGCTGAAGCTTTCTTT. Residues: CASSYSSQGAEAFF.

This clone has only a few counts. The chain employs TRBV29-1 and TRBJ2-1, with D possibly being TRBD1 (6 bases). Trimming cost V 2 bases and J 7 bases, with 12 bases left between them. Germline loops: CDR1 SQVTM, CDR2 ANQGSEA. The CDR3 runs 13 residues. CDR3 sequence reads: CSVERDTSNEQFF. The CDR3 region has the DNA TGCAGCGTTGAAAGGGACACTTCAAATGAGCAGTTCTTC.

This CDR3 is CASSPAPEKLFF. DNA for the CDR3: TGTGCCAGCTCACCGGCCCCTGAAAAACTGTTTTTT. The chain couples TRBV18 to TRBJ1-4; D is uncertain. The germline V gene encodes CDR1 KGHSH and CDR2 LQKENI. V shed 3 bases and J shed 7 bases, with 6 bases lying between them. This CDR3 comprises 12 residues.

In this sample, this clone turned up a few times. The chain combines TRBV2 with TRBJ2-3; no clear D. Germline CDR1 is SNHLY and CDR2 is FYNNEI. The CDR3 contains 13 residues. Trimming took off 3 bases at V and 0 bases at J, with 4 bases between the two ends. The CDR3 region has the DNA TGTGCCAGCAGTGACGGTAGCACAGATACGCAGTATTTT. It yields the protein CASSDGSTDTQYF.

This chain links TRBV6-6 with TRBJ1-1; a possible D gene is TRBD1 (5 bases). Germline V gene lookup returns CDR1 MNHNY and CDR2 SVGAGI (reference sequence). This CDR3 region has 15 residues. V shed 2 bases and J shed 6 bases, with 16 bases lying between them. CDR3 loop: CASSYPPWRGAEAFF. CDR3 nucleotide sequence: TGTGCCAGCAGTTACCCTCCTTGGAGGGGAGCTGAAGCTTTCTTT.

This clone came up a few times. The rearrangement links TRBV10-3 to TRBJ2-7, with TRBD2 identical over 13 bases. Germline assignment: CDR1 ENHRY and CDR2 SYGVKD. The junction had 11 bases not matched to a gene; V was cut back by 3 bases and J by 9 bases. This CDR3 has 16 amino acids. The CDR3 DNA reads as TGTGCCATCAGTGATACCGGGACTAGCGGGAATCAGGGGCAGTACTTC. As protein: CAISDTGTSGNQGQYF.

This clone appeared a few times. The same CDR3 also results from other DNA sequences found in this sample. CDR3 sequence: CASSLDRGQPQHF. Here the CDR3 DNA reads TGTGCCAGCAGCTTAGACAGGGGCCAGCCCCAGCATTTT. The chain carries TRBV7-2 and TRBJ1-5; the match to TRBD1 covers 7 bases. Per germline, CDR1 SGHTA and CDR2 FQGNSA. After removal of 1 base from V and 7 bases from J, the junction contained 1 base not matched to a gene. This CDR3 is 13 amino acids long.

The chain uses TRBV7-2 and TRBJ2-7, with D possibly TRBD2 on 6 matching bases. Trimming took 2 bases from V and 0 from J, leaving 11 bases between them. The germline V gene has CDR1 SGHTA and CDR2 FQGNSA. The length of the CDR3 is 15 residues. DNA for the CDR3: TGTGCCAGCAGCTTACCCGGGAGTCCCTCCTACGAGCAGTACTTC. It yields the protein CASSLPGSPSYEQYF.

This clone has just a few counts. This sequence joins TRBV7-2 and TRBJ2-5, with D perhaps TRBD2 (6 bases). Germline V lookup: CDR1 SGHTA, CDR2 FQGNSA. There are 13 residues in the CDR3. V lost 0 bases to trimming and J lost 4 bases, with 6 bases between them. CDR3 sequence: CASSLARGETQYF. The CDR3 region has the DNA TGTGCCAGCAGCTTAGCGCGGGGAGAGACCCAGTACTTC.

The V gene is TRBV4-1, the J gene TRBJ2-2, with TRBD1 as a possible D gene (6 bases). V lost 6 bases and J 7 bases, leaving 9 bases between the germline ends. The CDR3 spans 12 residues. Germline values: CDR1 MGHRA, CDR2 YSYEKL. In DNA, the CDR3 is TGCGCCAGCAGTATCAGGGGCGGGGAGCTGTTTTTT. This translates into CASSIRGGELFF.

The rearrangement uses TRBV9 and TRBJ2-3, with D possibly TRBD1 on 5 matching bases. The V and J ends lost 2 bases and 3 bases respectively, with 13 bases between them. This CDR3 has 15 residues. Germline CDR1 and CDR2: SGDLS and YYNGEE. The CDR3 sequence is CASSVTGQLTDTQYF. The CDR3 DNA follows: TGTGCCAGCAGCGTGACCGGACAACTAACAGATACGCAGTATTTT.

This clone showed up just a few times. The rearrangement links TRBV5-1 to TRBJ2-1; no clear D gene. The germline V and J ends were trimmed by 1 base and 5 bases, with 10 bases remaining between them. CDR1 and CDR2 (germline): SGHRS, YFSETQ. This CDR3 spans 14 amino acids. The CDR3 bases are TGCGCCAGCAGCTTGATCCAAACAGACAATGAGCAGTTCTTC. Translated, it gives CASSLIQTDNEQFF.

The genes are TRBV7-9 and TRBJ2-1, with a weak D call TRBD1 (6 bases). The CDR3 is 12 residues long. Germline values: CDR1 SEHNR, CDR2 FQNEAQ (reference sequence). The V gene lost 5 bases and the J gene lost 9 bases, with 11 bases spanning the gap. The CDR3 protein is CASSRTEFEQFF. CDR3 DNA sequence: TGTGCCAGCAGCCGGACAGAGTTTGAGCAGTTCTTC.

This rearrangement joins TRBV11-2 to TRBJ1-4; perhaps TRBD1 as D (5 bases). V was pared by 6 bases and J by 0 bases, with 11 bases between. The V gene's germline CDR1 is SGHAT and CDR2 FQNNGV. The CDR3 loop spans 15 amino acids. In DNA form, the CDR3 reads TGTGCCAGCAGATTGGGGCCCTCAACTAATGAAAAACTGTTTTTT. This sequence encodes CASRLGPSTNEKLFF.

This clone turned up a few times. DNA for the CDR3: TGTGCCAGCAGCGGACAGGATGGAAACACCATATATTTT. Translated: CASSGQDGNTIYF. This chain joins TRBV7-2 and TRBJ1-3; 7 positions match TRBD1. Germline V lookup: CDR1 SGHTA, CDR2 FQGNSA. CDR3 length equals 13 residues. Germline trimming cut 5 bases from V and 3 bases from J; bases unmatched to any gene: 1. Full variable domain (missing parts from reference TRBV7-2 and TRBJ1-3): GAGVSQSPSNKVTEKGKDVELRCDPISGHTALYWYRQSLGQGLEFLIYFQGNSAPDKSGLPSDRFSAERTGGSVSTLTIQRTQQEDSAVYLCASSGQDGNTIYFGEGSWLTVV.